The clone carrying this TCR beta chain was seen a few times. No antigen is known for it. This record belongs to a study of beta chain features in type 1 diabetes. Trimming removed 7 bases from V and 6 bases from J; junction bases left unmatched: 18. This CDR3 is 18 amino acids long. In germline, CDR1 is SEHNR, CDR2 FQNEAQ (reference sequence). cDNA synthesis used the whole RNA isolate, giving expressed TCRB sequences. The table came from immunoSEQ multiplex PCR; TCRdb's copy has only in-frame clones and leaves some out. The data contain hundreds of thousands of clones, around 16% of them singletons. Study findings and constraints: Moderate yet significant TCRB CDR3 shortening was seen in Type 1 diabetes patients in all four CD4+ subsets.

The receptor's source is a young man with type 1 diabetes. The chain uses TRBV7-9 and TRBJ2-2; 9 bases align to TRBD2. The sequenced sample was naive CD4+ T cells from blood. CDR3 in amino acids: CASTESSLAGRGAGELFF. The CDR3 DNA follows: TGTGCCAGCACCGAAAGCTCCCTAGCGGGGAGAGGAGCCGGGGAGCTGTTTTTT. Full variable domain (outside the CDR3, taken from reference TRBV7-9 and TRBJ2-2): DTGVSQNPRHKITKRGQNVTFRCDPISEHNRLYWYRQTLGQGPEFLTYFQNEAQLEKSRLLSDRFSAERPKGSFSTLEIQRTEQGDSAMYLCASTESSLAGRGAGELFFGEGSRLTVL.